These 10 T cell receptor beta chains came from one sample sequenced in a study of blood T cell repertoires in COVID-19. Measured with immunoSEQ multiplex PCR; TCRdb has only the in-frame clones, and not every one. Seen here are around 260,000 clones, more than 85% observed once, and the top ten hold about 0.8%. The source material was peripheral blood. The receptors originated from a young man with acute or convalescent COVID-19.

This chain joins TRBV16 and TRBJ1-1; D call uncertain. Germline V CDR1 and CDR2: KGHSY, FQNENV. This CDR3 spans 14 amino acids. The V and J ends lost 3 bases and 0 bases respectively, with 8 bases between them. CDR3 bases: TGTGCCAGCAGCCACGGTCGGGTGAACACTGAAGCTTTCTTT. Translating it yields CASSHGRVNTEAFF. Drawing the rest from reference TRBV16 and TRBJ1-1, the complete variable domain is GEEVAQTPKHLVRGEGQKAKLYCAPIKGHSYVFWYQQVLKNEFKFLISFQNENVFDETGMPKERFSAKCLPNSPCSLEIQATKLEDSAVYFCASSHGRVNTEAFFGQGTRLTVV.

The sample holds one count of this clone. The chain is built from TRBV5-6 and TRBJ1-1; tentative D call: TRBD1 (5 bases). Trimming shortened V by 4 bases and J by 5 bases, and 12 bases separated the two germline ends. In germline, CDR1 is SGHDT, CDR2 YYEEEE. The CDR3 sequence is 13 residues long. The CDR3 region has the DNA TGTGCCAGCAGCAGGGATGGGGGGACTGAAGCTTTCTTT. Translating it yields CASSRDGGTEAFF.

This sequence joins TRBV29-1 and TRBJ2-7; 8 bases match TRBD1. The CDR3 is 15 residues long. The V and J ends lost 6 bases and 0 bases, in that order; junction bases with no gene match: 10. CDR1 is SQVTM and CDR2 is ANQGSEA in the germline V gene. CDR3 DNA sequence: TGCAGCGTCCAGCGTGGGGGGACAGGCTCCTACGAGCAGTACTTC. Its protein is CSVQRGGTGSYEQYF.

V usage is TRBV19 and J usage is TRBJ2-1; 12 nucleotides line up with TRBD2. V lost 2 bases, J lost 2 bases, and 13 bases stayed unmatched. This CDR3 is built from 20 residues. Per germline, CDR1 LNHDA and CDR2 SQIVND (reference sequence). The CDR3 sequence: CASSILSAGLAGGTYNEQFF. DNA for the CDR3: TGTGCCAGTAGTATATTAAGCGCTGGGCTAGCGGGAGGGACCTACAATGAGCAGTTCTTC.

The V gene is TRBV27, the J gene TRBJ1-5; 11 positions agree with TRBD1. Germline V gene lookup returns CDR1 MNHEY and CDR2 SMNVEV (reference sequence). The CDR3 is 14 residues long. Trimming at V came to 8 bases and at J to 7 bases, leaving 7 bases not matched to a gene. CDR3 sequence: CASRDRGVGQPQHF. The CDR3 DNA follows: TGTGCCAGCCGGGACAGGGGGGTCGGGCAGCCCCAGCATTTT.

This clone occurred a few times. The rearrangement uses TRBV28 and TRBJ2-2; D is possibly TRBD1 (6 bases). CDR1 MDHEN and CDR2 SYDVKM come from the germline V gene. Between the trimmed V and J ends, which lost 8 bases and 5 bases, there was a span of 15 bases. The CDR3 is 14 residues long. CDR3 sequence (DNA): TGTGCCAGCGCCCTTTCAGGGGTTACCGGGGAGCTGTTTTTT. Translated, it gives CASALSGVTGELFF.

V is TRBV5-1 and J is TRBJ1-2; no firm D call. Germline V CDR1 and CDR2: SGHRS, YFSETQ. The CDR3 is 17 amino acids. The ends were cut back, 0 bases at V and 2 bases at J, with 17 bases in the middle. The CDR3 DNA follows: TGCGCCAGCAGCTTGGAGTCAGGAGGATGGGTAAACTATGGCTACACCTTC. Translated: CASSLESGGWVNYGYTF.

J is TRBJ1-5 and V is TRBV4-2; D remains unclear. There are 16 residues in the CDR3. CDR1 is LGHNA and CDR2 is YNFKEQ in the germline V gene. V shed 1 base and J shed 2 bases, with 12 bases lying between them. CDR3 region: CASSQGRGNGNQPQHF. The CDR3 DNA reads TGTGCCAGCAGCCAAGGGCGCGGGAACGGCAATCAGCCCCAGCATTTT.

The rearrangement links TRBV24-1 to TRBJ2-2; the D gene is possibly TRBD1 (5 bases). This CDR3 has 16 residues. V lost 2 bases, J lost 4 bases, and 13 bases lay in between. CDR1 is KGHDR and CDR2 is SFDVKD in the germline V gene. The CDR3 nucleotides read TGTGCCACCAGTGATTCGCGGACATGGGGCACCGGGGAGCTGTTTTTT. It encodes CATSDSRTWGTGELFF.

The genes are TRBV6-5 and TRBJ2-1, with 7 nucleotides matching TRBD2. V gave up 6 bases and J gave up 0 bases; unmatched junction bases: 2. The CDR3 is 14 amino acids. CDR1 and CDR2 (germline): MNHEY, SVGAGI. The CDR3 nucleotides read TGTGCCAGCAGGTGGACTAGCTCCTACAATGAGCAGTTCTTC. This gives the protein CASRWTSSYNEQFF.